Listed below are T cell receptor beta chains from one sample, sequenced in a study of CD8 T cells in Susac syndrome. One entry per CDR3 protein results from TCRdb running MiXCR on the immunoSEQ multiplex PCR reads. Counted here are about 250,000 distinct CDR3 sequences, just under 95% occurring once; the ten biggest clones make up around 0.067%. The material sequenced was CD4+ T cells from PBMCs. These receptors originate from a human donor with multiple sclerosis. Each CDR3 is given with its conserved first and last residue. The D gene is left open where the match is weak. Clone size appears in some rows only: once, few, many, or a class for an expanded clone.

abundance: -; j_gene: TRBJ2-3; v_gene: TRBV7-3; d_gene: TRBD2; CDR3nt: TGTGCCAGCAGCTTTACGGGAGGCACCACAGATACGCAGTATTTT; CDR3aa: CASSFTGGTTDTQYF
abundance: -; j_gene: TRBJ2-1; v_gene: TRBV11-2; d_gene: TRBD2; CDR3nt: TGTGCCAGCAGCTTTTCGGGGGCGGAACTAGCGGAGGACTACAATGAGCAGTTCTTC; CDR3aa: CASSFSGAELAEDYNEQFF
abundance: -; j_gene: TRBJ2-5; v_gene: TRBV7-3; d_gene: TRBD1; CDR3nt: TGTGCCAGCAGCACCCCCGGGACAGTGAGAAAGTACTTC; CDR3aa: CASSTPGTVRKYF
abundance: -; j_gene: TRBJ1-5; v_gene: TRBV19; d_gene: -; CDR3nt: TGTGCCAGTAACCAGGGGTACGGCGATCAGCCCCAGCATTTT; CDR3aa: CASNQGYGDQPQHF
abundance: -; j_gene: TRBJ1-5; v_gene: TRBV6-5; d_gene: -; CDR3nt: TGTGCCAGCAGGGATGGGACGGGCAATCAGCCCCAGCATTTT; CDR3aa: CASRDGTGNQPQHF
abundance: -; j_gene: TRBJ2-5; v_gene: TRBV11-2; d_gene: TRBD1; CDR3nt: TGTGCCAGCAGCCCGACAGGGGAAGAGGGAGAGACCCAGTACTTC; CDR3aa: CASSPTGEEGETQYF
abundance: -; j_gene: TRBJ2-3; v_gene: TRBV15; d_gene: -; CDR3nt: TGTGCCACCAGCAGAGACCCGGATCCCCGCACAGATACGCAGTATTTT; CDR3aa: CATSRDPDPRTDTQYF
abundance: -; j_gene: TRBJ1-3; v_gene: TRBV27; d_gene: -; CDR3nt: TGTGCCAGCAGTACGAGGGGGGAAGGAAACACCATATATTTT; CDR3aa: CASSTRGEGNTIYF
abundance: -; j_gene: TRBJ1-1; v_gene: TRBV2; d_gene: TRBD1; CDR3nt: TGTGCCAGCCTAACGGACAGGGTCACTGAAGCTTTCTTT; CDR3aa: CASLTDRVTEAFF
abundance: -; j_gene: TRBJ1-4; v_gene: TRBV2; d_gene: -; CDR3nt: TGTGCCAGCAGTGATCTGGTTAATGAAAAACTGTTTTTT; CDR3aa: CASSDLVNEKLFF
abundance: -; j_gene: TRBJ2-5; v_gene: TRBV14; d_gene: TRBD2; CDR3nt: TGTGCCAGCAGTCGACTAGCGGGGGGGTCGGGTCAAGAGACCCAGTACTTC; CDR3aa: CASSRLAGGSGQETQYF
abundance: -; j_gene: TRBJ1-2; v_gene: TRBV28; d_gene: -; CDR3nt: TGTGCCAGCAGTCTCCCGGCAGGGTTGAACTATGGCTACACCTTC; CDR3aa: CASSLPAGLNYGYTF
abundance: -; j_gene: TRBJ1-5; v_gene: TRBV19; d_gene: -; CDR3nt: TGTGCCAGTAGTATGCTGGATAATCAGCCCCAGCATTTT; CDR3aa: CASSMLDNQPQHF
abundance: -; j_gene: TRBJ2-3; v_gene: TRBV11-1; d_gene: TRBD2; CDR3nt: TGTGCCAGCAGCGGCGGACTAGCGGGATTAACAGATACGCAGTATTTT; CDR3aa: CASSGGLAGLTDTQYF
abundance: -; j_gene: TRBJ2-5; v_gene: TRBV6-1; d_gene: -; CDR3nt: TGTGCCAGCAGTTTAGGGACACTGCAAGAGACCCAGTACTTC; CDR3aa: CASSLGTLQETQYF
abundance: -; j_gene: TRBJ2-5; v_gene: TRBV11-2; d_gene: -; CDR3nt: TGTGCCAGCAGCAGAGACGGCTCCTCAGAGACCCAGTACTTC; CDR3aa: CASSRDGSSETQYF
abundance: once; j_gene: TRBJ1-4; v_gene: TRBV7-8; d_gene: -; CDR3nt: TGTGCCAGCAGCTTACATAAAGGGAGGGGGGATGAAAAACTGTTTTTT; CDR3aa: CASSLHKGRGDEKLFF
abundance: -; j_gene: TRBJ1-1; v_gene: TRBV27; d_gene: -; CDR3nt: TGTGCCACCGGTCCCTCAGGGCCCTTGGGAGGAACCACTGAAGCTTTCTTT; CDR3aa: CATGPSGPLGGTTEAFF
abundance: -; j_gene: TRBJ1-6; v_gene: TRBV30; d_gene: -; CDR3nt: TGTGCCTGGGGATCAGGGACGGCCGGGAGCTCCTATAATTCACCCCTCCACTTT; CDR3aa: CAWGSGTAGSSYNSPLHF
abundance: once; j_gene: TRBJ2-1; v_gene: TRBV20-1; d_gene: TRBD2; CDR3nt: TGCAGTGCTTTGTCTAGCGGGAGCTCCTACAATGAGCAGTTCTTC; CDR3aa: CSALSSGSSYNEQFF
abundance: -; j_gene: TRBJ2-3; v_gene: TRBV9; d_gene: -; CDR3nt: TGTGCCAGCAGCGTAGCTCCGACTGAATCAGATACGCAGTATTTT; CDR3aa: CASSVAPTESDTQYF
abundance: -; j_gene: TRBJ2-4; v_gene: TRBV12-3/TRBV12-4; d_gene: TRBD1; CDR3nt: TGTGCCAGCAGTCACACAGGGGGAGCCAAAAACATTCAGTACTTC; CDR3aa: CASSHTGGAKNIQYF
abundance: -; j_gene: TRBJ1-1; v_gene: TRBV20-1; d_gene: TRBD1; CDR3nt: TGCAGTGCTAGAGATTTCTTAAGACAGGGCCTTGTGAACACTGAAGCTTTCTTT; CDR3aa: CSARDFLRQGLVNTEAFF
abundance: -; j_gene: TRBJ1-6; v_gene: TRBV20-1; d_gene: -; CDR3nt: TGCAGTGCTGGAGCCCGGGGCTATAATTCACCCCTCCACTTT; CDR3aa: CSAGARGYNSPLHF
abundance: -; j_gene: TRBJ1-2; v_gene: TRBV3-1; d_gene: TRBD1; CDR3nt: TGTGCCAGCAGCCGACAGGGTCAAGGCTACACCTTC; CDR3aa: CASSRQGQGYTF
abundance: once; j_gene: TRBJ1-4; v_gene: TRBV20-1; d_gene: -; CDR3nt: TGCAGTGCAAGTACGGACATCGTCGAAAAACTGTTTTTT; CDR3aa: CSASTDIVEKLFF
abundance: -; j_gene: TRBJ1-3; v_gene: TRBV11-2; d_gene: TRBD1; CDR3nt: TGTGCCAGCAGCCGAACAGGACAGGGGGCGACCATATATTTT; CDR3aa: CASSRTGQGATIYF
abundance: -; j_gene: TRBJ2-5; v_gene: TRBV20-1; d_gene: -; CDR3nt: TGCAGTGCTATTATAGGATGGGGTGGGGGATCCTCAGGAGAGACCCAGTACTTC; CDR3aa: CSAIIGWGGGSSGETQYF
abundance: -; j_gene: TRBJ2-5; v_gene: TRBV20-1; d_gene: TRBD1; CDR3nt: TGCAGTGCTAGATCACCCGGGACAGGGGGACAAGAGACCCAGTACTTC; CDR3aa: CSARSPGTGGQETQYF
abundance: -; j_gene: TRBJ2-2; v_gene: TRBV25-1; d_gene: TRBD1; CDR3nt: TGTGCCAGTGGGACAGGGCGCACCGGGGAGCTGTTTTTT; CDR3aa: CASGTGRTGELFF
abundance: -; j_gene: TRBJ2-7; v_gene: TRBV4-1; d_gene: -; CDR3nt: TGCGCCAGCAGCCAAGGGATTGTTGGCAAGAGCTCCTACGAGCAGTACTTC; CDR3aa: CASSQGIVGKSSYEQYF
abundance: -; j_gene: TRBJ2-1; v_gene: TRBV7-8; d_gene: -; CDR3nt: TGTGCCAGCAGCTTAAGCGCGGGGCTGGCCTACAATGAGCAGTTCTTC; CDR3aa: CASSLSAGLAYNEQFF
abundance: -; j_gene: TRBJ1-5; v_gene: TRBV28; d_gene: TRBD1; CDR3nt: TGTGCCAGCAGACCCACAGGGGGATATCAGCCCCAGCATTTT; CDR3aa: CASRPTGGYQPQHF
abundance: -; j_gene: TRBJ2-5; v_gene: TRBV7-2; d_gene: -; CDR3nt: TGTGCCAGCAGCTTAGTAGCTAGCCAAGAGACCCAGTACTTC; CDR3aa: CASSLVASQETQYF
abundance: -; j_gene: TRBJ2-1; v_gene: TRBV7-2; d_gene: -; CDR3nt: TGTGCCAGCAGGGAAAGCAATGAGCAGTTCTTC; CDR3aa: CASRESNEQFF
abundance: -; j_gene: TRBJ2-7; v_gene: TRBV14; d_gene: -; CDR3nt: TGTGCCAGCAGCCAAGATTGGGGGAACGAGCAGTACTTC; CDR3aa: CASSQDWGNEQYF
abundance: -; j_gene: TRBJ1-5; v_gene: TRBV28; d_gene: TRBD1; CDR3nt: TGTGCCAGCAGTCCAGGGGGCAGGGATAGCAATCAGCCCCAGCATTTT; CDR3aa: CASSPGGRDSNQPQHF
abundance: once; j_gene: TRBJ2-3; v_gene: TRBV7-9; d_gene: -; CDR3nt: TGTGCCAGCAGCCCCGGGGGAGCGAGCACAGATACGCAGTATTTT; CDR3aa: CASSPGGASTDTQYF
abundance: -; j_gene: TRBJ1-6; v_gene: TRBV6-2/TRBV6-3; d_gene: -; CDR3nt: TGTGCCAGCAGTCGCGGTTCACCCCTCCACTTT; CDR3aa: CASSRGSPLHF
abundance: -; j_gene: TRBJ2-2; v_gene: TRBV7-8; d_gene: -; CDR3nt: TGTGCCAGCAGCTACTATAACGGCGGGGAGCTGTTTTTT; CDR3aa: CASSYYNGGELFF
abundance: -; j_gene: TRBJ2-3; v_gene: TRBV6-1; d_gene: -; CDR3nt: TGTGCCAGCAGTGGGGGGCGGGTGGCAGATACGCAGTATTTT; CDR3aa: CASSGGRVADTQYF
abundance: -; j_gene: TRBJ2-3; v_gene: TRBV20-1; d_gene: TRBD1; CDR3nt: TGCAGTGGCAGCGCCGGGACAGGCAACACAGATACGCAGTATTTT; CDR3aa: CSGSAGTGNTDTQYF
abundance: -; j_gene: TRBJ2-4; v_gene: TRBV6-2/TRBV6-3; d_gene: TRBD2; CDR3nt: TGTGCCAGCAGTTTCGGCGGGAGAGGCGCCAAAAACATTCAGTACTTC; CDR3aa: CASSFGGRGAKNIQYF
abundance: -; j_gene: TRBJ2-2; v_gene: TRBV12-3/TRBV12-4; d_gene: -; CDR3nt: TGTGCCAGCAGACAGGGTGACGGGGAGCTGTTTTTT; CDR3aa: CASRQGDGELFF
abundance: -; j_gene: TRBJ1-1; v_gene: TRBV20-1; d_gene: TRBD1; CDR3nt: TGCAGTGCCAAAGGGGACAGGGCTCACACTGAAGCTTTCTTT; CDR3aa: CSAKGDRAHTEAFF
abundance: -; j_gene: TRBJ2-3; v_gene: TRBV24-1; d_gene: TRBD1; CDR3nt: TGTGCCACCAGTGATCGGGACAGGGATCAGGGCCCCACAGATACGCAGTATTTT; CDR3aa: CATSDRDRDQGPTDTQYF